The TCR beta chain under discussion was sequenced for a study of vaccination and CD4 T cells after COVID-19. Whole-study context: Every culture used as a control got a CEFX pool, an HIV-1 Nef pool, or no peptide.

Treatment of the sample: approximately nine-day PBMC culture with coronavirus spike peptide pools or control peptides (ViraFEST assay). Cultured CD4+ T-cell DNA underwent Oncomine TCR Beta short-read sequencing. TCRdb called the PCR reads again in MiXCR, with one record for every CDR3 protein. The table shows some 9,300 distinct CDR3 sequences, with around 49% occurring only once. This clonotype was recorded a few times. Its target is unknown. The sequenced material came from CD4+ T cells from blood, cultured in vitro. This TCR was sampled from a human donor who had recovered from COVID-19.

CDR3: CATSARVGTNEKLFF. Written as DNA, the CDR3 is TGTGCCACCAGCGCACGGGTGGGGACTAATGAAAAACTGTTTTTT. The chain uses TRBV15 and TRBJ1-4, with unresolved D. The germline gives CDR1 LNHNV, CDR2 YYDKDF (reference sequence). CDR3 size: 15 residues. V lost 5 bases and J lost 2, with 12 bases in between. Combining the CDR3 with reference TRBV15 and TRBJ1-4 gives the whole variable domain DAMVIQNPRYQVTQFGKPVTLSCSQTLNHNVMYWYQQKSSQAPKLLFHYYDKDFNNEADTPDNFQSRRPNTSFCFLDIRSPGLGDTAMYLCATSARVGTNEKLFFGSGTQLSVL.